Included here is one T cell receptor beta chain sequence, with context. The data were obtained in a study of shared clonotypes between healthy human individuals. Across the study: Two women and a few men aged 18 to 49 served as donors. The plates for each donor numbered three CD4 naive, three CD4 memory, two CD8 naive and one CD8 memory.

Terminally differentiated effector memory CD45RA+ cells were excluded from the naive CD8 cells, which were CD45RO-negative and positively selected for CCR7. Between the trimmed V and J ends, which lost 5 bases and 10 bases, there was a span of 15 bases. CDR3 length: 13 amino acids. Germline V gene sequence: CDR1 LNHDA, CDR2 SQIVND (reference sequence). Per sorted-subset replicate PCR, input was 200 to 250 ng DNA, representing around 28,000 T cell genomes. In the authors' methods: Junction-only sequences without quality scores came from ImmunoSEQ, so filtering differed. Method: immunoSEQ multiplex PCR; TCRdb's copy keeps in-frame clones and lacks some. Clone size and the V and J calls come from that table; the DNA yielded D and trimming. The sample has millions of clones; under 95% are singletons.

Source material: naive CD8+ T cells from PBMCs. V gene TRBV19 combines with J gene TRBJ2-4; no definite D call. This clonotype was obtained from a man aged 18 to 30 in good health. Some clones in this sample may be carry-over from other donors' samples. CDR3 DNA sequence: TGTGCCAGTAGTCCCCCGGCAGCTAAGATTCAGTACTTC. It encodes CASSPPAAKIQYF.